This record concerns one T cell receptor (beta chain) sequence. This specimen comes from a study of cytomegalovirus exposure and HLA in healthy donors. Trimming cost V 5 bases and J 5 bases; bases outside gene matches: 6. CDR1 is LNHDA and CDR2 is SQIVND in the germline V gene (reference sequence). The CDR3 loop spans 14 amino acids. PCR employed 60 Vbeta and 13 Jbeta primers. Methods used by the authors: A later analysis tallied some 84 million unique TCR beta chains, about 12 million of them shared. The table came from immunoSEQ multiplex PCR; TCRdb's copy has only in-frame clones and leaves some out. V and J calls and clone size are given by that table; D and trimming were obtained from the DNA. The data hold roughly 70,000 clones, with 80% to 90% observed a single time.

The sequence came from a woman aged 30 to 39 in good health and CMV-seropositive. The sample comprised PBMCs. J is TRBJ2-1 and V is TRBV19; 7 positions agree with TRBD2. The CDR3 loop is CASSPTSINNEQFF. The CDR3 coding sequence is TGTGCCAGTAGTCCGACTAGCATAAACAATGAGCAGTTCTTC. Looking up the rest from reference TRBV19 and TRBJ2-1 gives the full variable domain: DGGITQSPKYLFRKEGQNVTLSCEQNLNHDAMYWYRQDPGQGLRLIYYSQIVNDFQKGDIAEGYSVSREKKESFPLTVTSAQKNPTAFYLCASSPTSINNEQFFGPGTRLTVL.